Each of the 27 T cell receptor beta chains below was sequenced from the same sample in a study of CD8+CD57+ T cells in acquired aplastic anemia. Profiling of TCR beta VDJ combinations and CDR3 sequences used genomic DNA as template. One entry per CDR3 protein results from TCRdb running MiXCR on the reads. The repertoire holds about 180,000 distinct CDR3 sequences, with less than 60% as singletons. Patients picked for sequencing had shown CD8+CD57+ cell expansion detected by flow cytometry. Sequenced input: sorted CD4+, CD8+, or CD8+CD57+ T cells (not recorded which) from PBMCs. The receptors stem from a human donor with aplastic anemia.

This clonotype was seen ten or more times. The rearrangement uses TRBV12-3 or TRBV12-4 and TRBJ2-7; 11 bases align to TRBD2. This CDR3 has 17 residues. The V gene end was trimmed by 3 bases and the J gene end by 0 bases; junction bases not matched to a gene: 7. The CDR3 region is CASSFSSGGLSSYEQYF. The CDR3 nucleotides are TGTGCCAGCAGTTTTTCTAGCGGGGGGCTTAGCTCCTACGAGCAGTACTTC.

The chain has TRBV4-1 and TRBJ2-5; 9 bases fit TRBD2. Germline V gives CDR1 MGHRA, CDR2 YSYEKL. The CDR3 is made up of 16 amino acids. V was clipped by 3 bases and J by 0 bases; unmatched bases: 5. CDR3 DNA sequence: TGCGCCAGCAGCCAGGCTAGCGGGGTGTACCAAGAGACCCAGTACTTC. Its protein product is CASSQASGVYQETQYF.

This chain links TRBV10-1 with TRBJ1-1; D unclear. CDR1 WNHNN and CDR2 SYGVQD come from the germline V gene (reference sequence). The V and J ends lost 3 bases and 0 bases respectively, with 8 bases between them. The CDR3 spans 14 residues. The CDR3 reads CASSDPGMNTEAFF. CDR3 bases: TGCGCCAGCAGTGATCCGGGTATGAACACTGAAGCTTTCTTT.

The rearrangement links TRBV20-1 to TRBJ2-7; no clear D gene. The CDR3 contains 13 residues. Trimming shortened V by 3 bases and J by 4 bases, and 13 bases separated the two germline ends. Germline V lookup: CDR1 DFQATT, CDR2 SNEGSKA (reference sequence). CDR3 bases: TGCAGTGCTAGCTCTTCGCAGGTTTACGAGCAGTACTTC. This encodes CSASSSQVYEQYF.

This clonotype was counted many times. V is TRBV6-4 and J is TRBJ2-3; D perhaps matches TRBD1 (5 bases). V lost 5 bases to trimming and J lost 3 bases, with 9 bases between them. The CDR3 sequence is 13 residues long. Germline values: CDR1 MRHNA, CDR2 SNTAGT. Here the CDR3 reads CASSLTATDTQYF. The DNA for the CDR3 is TGTGCCAGCAGTTTGACAGCTACAGATACGCAGTATTTT.

Concerning this clonotype: A much larger clone differs by one base, so this may be a read error. The chain combines TRBV5-1 with TRBJ2-1; D may be TRBD2 (5 bases). V lost 4 bases and J lost 5, with 19 bases in between. The germline V gene encodes CDR1 SGHRS and CDR2 YFSETQ. There are 16 residues in the CDR3. The CDR3 reads CASSAAGVLAHNEQFF. CDR3 nucleotides: TGCGCCAGCAGCGCTGCCGGGGTACTGGCCCACAATGAGCAGTTCTTC. Using reference TRBV5-1 and TRBJ2-1 for the parts outside the CDR3, the full variable domain is KAGVTQTPRYLIKTRGQQVTLSCSPISGHRSVSWYQQTPGQGLQFLFEYFSETQRNKGNFPGRFSGRQFSNSRSEMNVSTLELGDSALYLCASSAAGVLAHNEQFFGPGTRLTVL.

The table lists this clonotype with many counts. This chain joins TRBV3-1 and TRBJ2-3; TRBD2 agrees at 8 bases. CDR1 and CDR2 from the germline V gene are LGHDT and YNNKEL (reference sequence). This CDR3 has 15 residues. With 4 bases clipped from V and 1 base from J, the junction kept 4 bases outside the gene matches. The CDR3 spells CASSLREGGTDTQYF. In DNA form, the CDR3 reads TGTGCCAGCAGCCTCCGGGAGGGGGGCACAGATACGCAGTATTTT.

This clonotype has a single count. Being one base from a much bigger clone, this may be a read error. The chain is built from TRBV5-1 and TRBJ2-5; no firm D call. The germline V and J ends were trimmed by 0 bases and 1 base, with 7 bases remaining between them. The germline V gene has CDR1 SGHRS and CDR2 YFSETQ. CDR3 length: 14 residues. The CDR3 nucleotides are TGCGCCAGCAGCTTGGCCACGTCCCAAGAGACCCAGTACTTC. Amino acids: CASSLATSQETQYF.

The chain couples TRBV15 to TRBJ2-5; maybe TRBD1 (6 bases). Per germline, CDR1 LNHNV and CDR2 YYDKDF (reference sequence). V gave up 3 bases and J gave up 4 bases, with 12 bases separating them. The CDR3 covers 14 residues. The CDR3 reads CATSSSGAGETQYF. The CDR3 DNA follows: TGTGCCACCAGCAGTTCAGGGGCGGGAGAGACCCAGTACTTC.

For this clonotype: Its ends do not fully match the called genes, so a read error is possible. The rearrangement uses TRBV29-1 and TRBJ1-4; perhaps TRBD1 as D (6 bases). Germline V gene sequence: CDR1 SQVTM, CDR2 ANQGSEA. The CDR3 sequence is 13 residues long. The CDR3: CSLAGAVNEELFF. CDR3 coding DNA: TGCAGCTTGGCGGGGGCGGTTAATGAAGAACTGTTTTTT.

This clonotype was seen repeatedly, ten times or more. The J gene is TRBJ1-6, the V gene TRBV13; D unresolved. V was cut by 2 bases and J by 9 bases, with 11 bases left in between. The CDR3 is made up of 14 amino acids. CDR1 and CDR2 from the germline V gene are PRHDT and FYEKMQ (reference sequence). This CDR3 reads CASSLLGWGSPLHF. In DNA, the CDR3 is TGTGCCAGCAGCTTACTGGGTTGGGGTTCACCCCTCCACTTT.

The chain joins TRBV18 to TRBJ1-4; D is ambiguous. The ends were cut back, 3 bases at V and 14 bases at J, with 13 bases in the middle. CDR1 KGHSH and CDR2 LQKENI come from the germline V gene. The CDR3 runs 12 residues. CDR3 protein: CASSPSESRLFF. CDR3 coding DNA: TGTGCCAGCTCACCTTCAGAGTCCCGGCTGTTTTTT.

J is TRBJ1-2 and V is TRBV24-1; no clear D. V lost 0 bases and J lost 6, with 4 bases in between. The CDR3 runs 12 residues. Germline lookup yields CDR1 KGHDR and CDR2 SFDVKD. Written as DNA, the CDR3 is TGTGCCACCAGTGATTTGACTCATGGCTACACCTTC. It encodes CATSDLTHGYTF.

This chain's CDR3 is CAINGEANTGELFF. The CDR3 DNA reads TGTGCCATCAATGGGGAAGCGAACACCGGGGAGCTGTTTTTT. The J gene is TRBJ2-2, the V gene TRBV10-3; D gene uncertain. V was cut by 7 bases and J by 0 bases, with 9 bases left in between. The CDR3 has 14 amino acids. The germline V gene encodes CDR1 ENHRY and CDR2 SYGVKD.

This clonotype was seen only once. V gene TRBV7-7 combines with J gene TRBJ2-5, with D possibly matching TRBD2 (6 bases). This CDR3 spans 15 amino acids. Germline assignment: CDR1 SSHAT and CDR2 FNYEAQ (reference sequence). The CDR3 bases are TGTGCTAGAATGGCCCTGGCGGGGCTCGACGAGACCCAGTACTTC. Amino acid sequence: CARMALAGLDETQYF.

V is TRBV5-4 and J is TRBJ2-1; 7 nucleotides match TRBD2. Germline loops: CDR1 SGHNT, CDR2 YYREEE (reference sequence). The CDR3 consists of 16 residues. V was clipped by 0 bases and J by 9 bases; unmatched bases: 12. The DNA of the CDR3 is TGTGCCAGCAGCTTGGCCGGGGGAGGGCTAAAGGGTGAGCAGTTCTTC. Its translation: CASSLAGGGLKGEQFF.

This clonotype has a count of ten or more. J is TRBJ2-1 and V is TRBV5-4; 10 nucleotides line up with TRBD2. The CDR3 length is 17 residues. V shed 4 bases and J 2 bases; nucleotides not matched to a gene: 9. Germline V gives CDR1 SGHNT, CDR2 YYREEE (reference sequence). In nucleotides, the CDR3 is TGTGCCAGCAGCACTCCGCTTAGCGGGGGGACCTACAATGAGCAGTTCTTC. This codes for CASSTPLSGGTYNEQFF. The full variable domain, in which reference TRBV5-4 and TRBJ2-1 provide the parts outside the CDR3, is ETGVTQSPTHLIKTRGQQVTLRCSSQSGHNTVSWYQQALGQGPQFIFQYYREEENGRGNFPPRFSGLQFPNYSSELNVNALELDDSALYLCASSTPLSGGTYNEQFFGPGTRLTVL.

Ten or more counts support this clonotype. The genes are TRBV14 and TRBJ2-4; D is unresolved. There are 14 residues in the CDR3. The V gene's germline CDR1 is SGHDN and CDR2 FVKESK. The V end was cut by 0 bases, the J end by 1 base, with 4 bases between. The CDR3 coding sequence is TGTGCCAGCAGCCAAGAGAAGGCCAAAAACATTCAGTACTTC. Protein sequence: CASSQEKAKNIQYF.

This clonotype was picked up many times. V and J are TRBV6-1 and TRBJ1-6; perhaps TRBD1 as D (6 bases). CDR3 length: 13 amino acids. CDR1 and CDR2 (germline): MNHNS, SASEGT. V gave up 10 bases and J gave up 7 bases, with 14 bases separating them. CDR3 loop: CATLQGDNSPLHF. CDR3 DNA: TGTGCCACCCTACAGGGAGACAATTCACCCCTCCACTTT.

This chain uses TRBV20-1 with TRBJ1-4; 8 nucleotides agree with TRBD1. Germline V lookup: CDR1 DFQATT, CDR2 SNEGSKA (reference sequence). The CDR3 covers 16 residues. Trimming took 0 bases from V and 5 from J; bases not matched to a gene: 8. The CDR3, as DNA: TGCAGTGCTAGAGAGCAACCGGGACAGGAGAATGAAAAACTGTTTTTT. Residues: CSAREQPGQENEKLFF.

The sample holds many counts of this clonotype. CDR3 DNA: TGCAGTGCGGAAGCCGGGGGCCAAGAGACCCAGTACTTC. Encoded protein: CSAEAGGQETQYF. The chain combines TRBV20-1 with TRBJ2-5; a weak D match, TRBD2 (6 bases). The CDR3 contains 13 residues. Trimming removed 6 bases at V and 1 base at J, with 12 bases between. Germline CDR1 is DFQATT and CDR2 is SNEGSKA (reference sequence).

This clonotype has at least ten counts. The chain combines TRBV2 with TRBJ1-5; 9 positions agree with TRBD1. The germline V gene has CDR1 SNHLY and CDR2 FYNNEI. This CDR3 is 14 amino acids long. Trimming cost V 8 bases and J 3 bases; bases outside gene matches: 5. The CDR3 loop reads CASQDRGPNQPQHF. The CDR3 coding sequence is TGTGCCAGCCAGGACAGGGGACCCAATCAGCCCCAGCATTTT.

The rearrangement links TRBV7-2 to TRBJ1-4, with D uncertain. The CDR3 spans 14 residues. Germline loops: CDR1 SGHTA, CDR2 FQGNSA. Trimming stripped 1 base from V and 5 bases from J, with 8 bases between. CDR3: CASSLGPTNEKLFF. CDR3 coding DNA: TGTGCCAGCAGCTTAGGCCCTACGAATGAAAAACTGTTTTTT. The whole variable domain, remainder taken from reference TRBV7-2 and TRBJ1-4, is GAGVSQSPSNKVTEKGKDVELRCDPISGHTALYWYRQSLGQGLEFLIYFQGNSAPDKSGLPSDRFSAERTGGSVSTLTIQRTQQEDSAVYLCASSLGPTNEKLFFGSGTQLSVL.

This clonotype has a single count. The chain has TRBV2 and TRBJ2-3; D is unclear. Trimming shortened V by 1 base and J by 4 bases, and 9 bases separated the two germline ends. The CDR3 extends over 14 amino acids. Germline V lookup: CDR1 SNHLY, CDR2 FYNNEI. The CDR3 DNA sequence: TGTGCCAGCAGTGAAGGGGGATCACCAGATACGCAGTATTTT. This codes for CASSEGGSPDTQYF.

This clonotype was picked up many times. Written as DNA, the CDR3 is TGTGCCAGCAGTAAAACATCGGTCACCGGGGAGCTGTTTTTT. It translates to CASSKTSVTGELFF. This chain links TRBV25-1 with TRBJ2-2, with D unclear. Per the germline V gene, CDR1 is MGHDK and CDR2 is SYGVNS. This CDR3 comprises 14 residues. The V end was cut by 5 bases, the J end by 4 bases, with 11 bases between. Full variable domain (outside the CDR3, taken from reference TRBV25-1 and TRBJ2-2): EADIYQTPRYLVIGTGKKITLECSQTMGHDKMYWYQQDPGMELHLIHYSYGVNSTEKGDLSSESTVSRIRTEHFPLTLESARPSHTSQYLCASSKTSVTGELFFGEGSRLTVL.

This clonotype was picked up many times. CDR3 sequence reads: CSARLLISNQPQHF. The CDR3 bases are TGCAGTGCTAGACTTCTCATCAGCAATCAGCCCCAGCATTTT. The chain is built from TRBV20-1 and TRBJ1-5; the D is unclear. The length of the CDR3 is 14 residues. V dropped 2 bases and J dropped 1 base, with 9 bases sitting between them. CDR1 and CDR2 (germline): DFQATT, SNEGSKA (reference sequence).

This clonotype was counted a few times. The chain employs TRBV7-8 and TRBJ1-1; D is possibly TRBD1 (5 bases). Trimming shortened V by 5 bases and J by 1 base, and 8 bases separated the two germline ends. The CDR3 totals 13 residues. Germline lookup yields CDR1 SGHVS and CDR2 FQNEAQ. This CDR3 reads CASSRQQNTEAFF. In DNA form, the CDR3 reads TGTGCCAGCAGCCGACAGCAGAACACTGAAGCTTTCTTT. The full variable domain, rest sourced from reference TRBV7-8 and TRBJ1-1, is GAGVSQSPRYKVAKRGQDVALRCDPISGHVSLFWYQQALGQGPEFLTYFQNEAQLDKSGLPSDRFFAERPEGSVSTLKIQRTQQEDSAVYLCASSRQQNTEAFFGQGTRLTVV.